The next 26 T cell receptor beta chains were all read from a single sample in a study of control samples from healthy donors and cancer patients. Profiling relied on immunoSEQ multiplex PCR, and the TCRdb table lists in-frame clones only, not all of them. The sample lists about 150,000 clones; just under 95% were seen once. Material: blood. These TCRs come from a middle-aged man in good health.

Concerning this clone: Other DNA variants within this sample encode the same CDR3. The chain recombines TRBV19 with TRBJ2-1; a weak D match, TRBD2 (6 bases). V lost 3 bases and J 0 bases, leaving 6 bases between the germline ends. Germline-derived CDR1 and CDR2 are LNHDA and SQIVND (reference sequence). This CDR3 is built from 14 residues. The CDR3 loop reads CASSIGGSYNEQFF. The CDR3 region has the DNA TGTGCCAGTAGTATCGGGGGCTCCTACAATGAGCAGTTCTTC.

The chain carries TRBV12-2 and TRBJ2-7; the D call in the table, TRBD1, was not verified against the DNA. TRBV12-2 is tagged as a pseudogene. This CDR3 is built from 16 residues. The chain's CDR3 is CASRQLDPGQGDEQYF. The CDR3 coding sequence is TGTGCAAGTCGGCAACTCGACCCGGGACAGGGAGACGAGCAGTACTTC.

J is TRBJ2-5 and V is TRBV4-2, with D hard to call. The CDR3 spans 13 residues. Trimming took 0 bases from V and 5 from J, leaving 7 bases between them. CDR1 and CDR2 (germline): LGHNA, YNFKEQ. DNA of the CDR3: TGTGCCAGCAGCCAAGAGAGGTTTGAGACCCAGTACTTC. This translates into CASSQERFETQYF.

A single count supports this clone. The genes are TRBV7-2 and TRBJ2-4, with 7 bases fitting TRBD1. CDR1 and CDR2 from the germline V gene are SGHTA and FQGNSA. V shed 4 bases, J shed 6 bases, and the junction held 9 bases outside the gene matches. The CDR3 is 15 residues long. CDR3 sequence reads: CASSSGQPGLNIQYF. CDR3 bases: TGTGCCAGCAGCTCGGGACAGCCGGGATTAAACATTCAGTACTTC.

This clone showed up just a few times. The rearrangement joins TRBV9 to TRBJ2-5; 7 bases agree with TRBD1. CDR1 and CDR2 (germline): SGDLS, YYNGEE. With V trimmed by 0 bases and J by 5 bases, 4 bases remained unmatched. The CDR3 extends over 14 amino acids. The CDR3 loop is CASSVGGGPETQYF. CDR3 DNA: TGTGCCAGCAGCGTAGGAGGGGGCCCCGAGACCCAGTACTTC.

As regards this clone: This specimen includes other DNA sequences encoding the same CDR3. V gene TRBV7-9 combines with J gene TRBJ1-2; D is uncertain. Trimming cost V 1 base and J 2 bases, with 8 bases left between them. Germline CDR1 is SEHNR and CDR2 is FQNEAQ (reference sequence). The CDR3 has 14 residues. The CDR3 nucleotides read TGTGCCAGCAGCTTAGAGGGTGTAAACTATGGCTACACCTTC. Residues: CASSLEGVNYGYTF.

V gene TRBV10-2 combines with J gene TRBJ2-7; D is unresolved. Between the trimmed V and J ends, which lost 0 bases and 2 bases, there was a span of 14 bases. Germline CDR1 is WSHSY and CDR2 is SAAADI. The CDR3 covers 16 residues. In DNA form, the CDR3 reads TGCGCCAGCAGTGAGTCGGTGAGTTTAGTGACCTACGAGCAGTACTTC. The encoded protein is CASSESVSLVTYEQYF.

The chain is built from TRBV19 and TRBJ1-2, with a possible D match to TRBD1 (5 bases). The germline V and J ends were trimmed by 9 bases and 2 bases, with 22 bases remaining between them. There are 16 residues in the CDR3. CDR1 is LNHDA and CDR2 is SQIVND in the germline V gene (reference sequence). CDR3 region: CARPSSRDRLNYGYTF. Written as DNA, the CDR3 is TGTGCCAGGCCCTCGTCGAGAGACAGACTAAACTATGGCTACACCTTC.

The rearrangement joins TRBV29-1 to TRBJ1-1, with TRBD1 matching 7 bases. The CDR3 is made up of 14 amino acids. Trimming removed 5 bases from V and 1 base from J; junction bases left unmatched: 7. Germline V gene sequence: CDR1 SQVTM, CDR2 ANQGSEA. CDR3 nucleotide sequence: TGCAGCGTTAGGACAGGTGGATGGAACACTGAAGCTTTCTTT. Its translation: CSVRTGGWNTEAFF.

The V and J genes are TRBV7-2 and TRBJ2-7; perhaps TRBD1 as D (5 bases). The CDR3 covers 15 residues. CDR1 is SGHTA, CDR2 FQGNSA, per germline. The V end was cut by 1 base, the J end by 2 bases, with 12 bases between. CDR3 amino acids: CASSLGTGGAYEQYF. CDR3 bases: TGTGCCAGCAGCTTAGGAACAGGTGGGGCCTACGAGCAGTACTTC. Using reference TRBV7-2 and TRBJ2-7 for the parts outside the CDR3, the full variable domain is GAGVSQSPSNKVTEKGKDVELRCDPISGHTALYWYRQSLGQGLEFLIYFQGNSAPDKSGLPSDRFSAERTGGSVSTLTIQRTQQEDSAVYLCASSLGTGGAYEQYFGPGTRLTVT.

CDR3 nucleotide sequence: TGTGGCACAAAGTCGGGCAACGTCCTGACTTTC. It is translated as CGTKSGNVLTF. The chain combines TRBV8-1 with TRBJ2-6; TRBD2 is the table's D call, not checked against the DNA. TRBV8-1 is a recognized pseudogene. CDR3 length: 11 residues.

The chain links TRBV27 to TRBJ2-7; D is unresolved. Germline CDR1 reads MNHEY; CDR2 reads SMNVEV (reference sequence). V lost 4 bases to trimming and J lost 0 bases, with 10 bases between them. The CDR3 covers 14 residues. The CDR3 nucleotides are TGTGCCAGCAGTTCCGGTCTTAGCTCCTACGAGCAGTACTTC. Protein: CASSSGLSSYEQYF.

CDR3 coding DNA: TGTGCCAGCAGCTCGTCCGGGACACTTAACTATGGCTACACCTTC. This sequence encodes CASSSSGTLNYGYTF. This sequence joins TRBV7-9 and TRBJ1-2, with a tentative D call TRBD1 (6 bases). V lost 4 bases, J lost 1 base, and 13 bases lay in between. CDR1 and CDR2 (germline): SEHNR, FQNEAQ (reference sequence). The CDR3 totals 15 residues.

The V and J genes are TRBV5-6 and TRBJ2-7, with 7 bases fitting TRBD2. This CDR3 region has 13 residues. CDR1 is SGHDT and CDR2 is YYEEEE in the germline V gene. J lost 5 bases, V lost 4 bases, and 6 bases had no gene match. CDR3: CASSPGGYHEQYF. CDR3 DNA sequence: TGTGCCAGCAGCCCCGGGGGGTACCACGAGCAGTACTTC.

This sequence joins TRBV11-2 and TRBJ2-7, with 7 nucleotides matching TRBD2. Germline V gene data show CDR1 as SGHAT and CDR2 as FQNNGV. This CDR3 spans 14 amino acids. J gave up 2 bases and V 4 bases, and 5 bases lay outside the gene matches. In DNA, the CDR3 is TGTGCCAGCAGCTCGGGACTAACCCCCTACGAGCAGTACTTC. It is translated as CASSSGLTPYEQYF.

V and J are TRBV11-2 and TRBJ1-1; D not resolved. Germline V CDR1 and CDR2: SGHAT, FQNNGV. The V gene lost 4 bases and the J gene lost 5 bases, with 17 bases spanning the gap. CDR3 length: 15 amino acids. The DNA for the CDR3 is TGTGCCAGCAGCTCTAGACGGGGTCGGTGGACTGAAGCTTTCTTT. Translating it yields CASSSRRGRWTEAFF.

This rearrangement joins TRBV10-3 to TRBJ1-1; D gene uncertain. This CDR3 comprises 13 residues. Trimming took 6 bases from V and 1 from J, leaving 9 bases between them. Per germline, CDR1 ENHRY and CDR2 SYGVKD. The CDR3 DNA follows: TGTGCCATCAGGGGTACCTGGAACACTGAAGCTTTCTTT. Protein: CAIRGTWNTEAFF.

The CDR3: CASRLAGTGDNQPQHF. CDR3 DNA sequence: TGTGCCAGCAGACTAGCCGGGACAGGGGACAATCAGCCCCAGCATTTT. The chain links TRBV28 to TRBJ1-5, with 10 bases lining up with TRBD1. With V trimmed by 6 bases and J by 3 bases, 8 bases remained unmatched. Looked up from germline, CDR1 is MDHEN and CDR2 is SYDVKM. CDR3 length: 16 amino acids.

The chain is built from TRBV28 and TRBJ2-4; tentative D call: TRBD2 (7 bases). This CDR3 has 14 residues. Germline CDR1 MDHEN, CDR2 SYDVKM. V was shortened by 1 base and J by 7 bases, with 11 bases between the two germline ends. CDR3 in amino acids: CASSLYKGGNIQYF. The CDR3 DNA sequence: TGTGCCAGCAGTTTATACAAGGGGGGGAACATTCAGTACTTC.

The rearrangement uses TRBV12-5 and TRBJ1-6; TRBD1 is a possible D gene (6 bases). Trimming stripped 1 base from V and 9 bases from J, with 16 bases between. The CDR3 consists of 16 residues. Germline V gene lookup returns CDR1 LGHNT and CDR2 FRNRAP. The CDR3 here is CASGLALGQGRSPLHF. CDR3 nucleotide sequence: TGTGCTAGTGGTTTGGCATTGGGGCAGGGGCGTTCACCCCTCCACTTT.

The chain is built from TRBV7-9 and TRBJ2-7; D ambiguous. The V end was cut by 5 bases, the J end by 4 bases, with 9 bases between. The CDR3 runs to 12 residues. Germline loops: CDR1 SEHNR, CDR2 FQNEAQ (reference sequence). The CDR3, as DNA: TGTGCCAGCAGCCCCGGGCCTTACGAGCAGTACTTC. As protein: CASSPGPYEQYF.

V and J are TRBV27 and TRBJ1-5; no definite D call. V lost 5 bases to trimming and J lost 9 bases, with 17 bases between them. This CDR3 has 14 residues. From germline, CDR1 is MNHEY and CDR2 SMNVEV (reference sequence). The CDR3 DNA sequence: TGTGCCAGCAGTCCAGGCGGAGGGTTTCGGCCCCAGCATTTT. Translating it yields CASSPGGGFRPQHF.

J is TRBJ1-1 and V is TRBV27, with 7 positions matching TRBD1. Germline trimming cut 6 bases from V and 0 bases from J; bases unmatched to any gene: 4. Germline V gives CDR1 MNHEY, CDR2 SMNVEV (reference sequence). CDR3 size: 14 residues. CDR3: CASSRGTVNTEAFF. As DNA, the CDR3 is TGTGCCAGCAGCCGCGGGACAGTGAACACTGAAGCTTTCTTT.

The rearrangement links TRBV11-2 to TRBJ1-1, with a weak D call TRBD1 (6 bases). V shed 3 bases and J shed 0 bases, with 17 bases lying between them. The CDR3 contains 17 residues. Germline V gene data show CDR1 as SGHAT and CDR2 as FQNNGV. CDR3 amino acids: CASSFRVGGGMNTEAFF. CDR3 DNA sequence: TGTGCCAGCAGCTTTAGGGTAGGTGGGGGCATGAACACTGAAGCTTTCTTT.

This clone was found once. An end of the junction differs from the germline gene, which may be a read error. The chain employs TRBV2 and TRBJ1-3; 10 nucleotides match TRBD1. This CDR3 is 14 amino acids long. Germline CDR1 SNHLY, CDR2 FYNNEI. The chain's CDR3 is CASRDRGQGNTIYF. Written as DNA, the CDR3 is TGTGCCAGCCGTGACAGGGGGCAGGGAAACACCATATATTTT.

This clone was seen once. V is TRBV10-2 and J is TRBJ1-4; 7 bases match TRBD1. V gave up 7 bases and J gave up 10 bases; unmatched junction bases: 15. Germline loops: CDR1 WSHSY, CDR2 SAAADI. This CDR3 is 15 amino acids long. DNA for the CDR3: TGCGCCAGCATGGGGACAGACACCGGAACTGGAAAACTGTTTTTT. It translates to CASMGTDTGTGKLFF.